This T cell receptor beta chain was sequenced in a study of shared clonotypes between healthy human individuals. Study-wide background: Every donor yielded three CD4 naive, three CD4 memory, two CD8 naive and one CD8 memory plate.

Donation came from healthy HIV-negative adults that had no recent acute infections or vaccinations. Study-wide results and limits: A handful of donors had around 5.5% of their naive CD4 clonotypes in common. Naive subsets usually exceeded memory subsets in estimated richness.

Sequencing used immunoSEQ multiplex PCR; TCRdb keeps in-frame clones, though not all of them. The data hold 1.5 million to 1.9 million clones, with 95% to 99% observed a single time. With respect to this clone: Its antigen remains unidentified.

The sequence was collected from a man aged 30 to 45 in good health. Sequencing was carried out using naive CD4+ T cells sorted from blood. This sample's subset: CD45RA+ positively selected.

The DNA for the CDR3 is TGCGCCAGCAGTCAAACGGGACAGGGGGCCTCCGAGCAGTACTTC. Translating gives CASSQTGQGASEQYF. The chain couples TRBV23-1 to TRBJ2-7; 12 bases map to TRBD1. TRBV23-1 is sorted into the ORF group, with uncertain function. The trim removed 2 bases at V and 6 bases at J, leaving 5 bases unmatched. CDR3 size: 15 residues.